A single sample gave rise to the 12 T cell receptor beta chains below, sequenced in a study of blood T cell repertoires in COVID-19. Assay used: immunoSEQ multiplex PCR; TCRdb lists only in-frame clones, some missing. Among around 150,000 clones listed, around nine tenths were seen once. Material for sequencing was peripheral blood. Source of these receptors: a man between 45 and 60 years old with active or convalescent COVID-19.

J is TRBJ1-5 and V is TRBV28; possible D gene TRBD1, 5 bases. This CDR3 contains 14 residues. V was shortened by 5 bases and J by 7 bases, with 15 bases between the two germline ends. Germline CDR1 and CDR2: MDHEN and SYDVKM. CDR3 residues: CASSPSWGVQPQHF. The CDR3 DNA reads as TGTGCCAGCAGTCCCTCCTGGGGGGTACAGCCCCAGCATTTT.

The rearrangement links TRBV7-2 to TRBJ2-5; 7 nucleotides align to TRBD1. J lost 1 base, V lost 6 bases, and 8 bases had no gene match. The CDR3 covers 15 residues. CDR1 and CDR2 from the germline V gene are SGHTA and FQGNSA. CDR3 amino acids: CASSFSGTVQETQYF. The CDR3 DNA is TGTGCCAGCAGTTTCTCCGGGACAGTCCAAGAGACCCAGTACTTC.

The chain couples TRBV18 to TRBJ1-1; 7 bases line up with TRBD1. The CDR3 runs 17 residues. Looked up from germline, CDR1 is KGHSH and CDR2 is LQKENI. Trimming at V came to 1 base and at J to 0 bases, leaving 8 bases not matched to a gene. As DNA, the CDR3 is TGTGCCAGCTCACCACGCAGGACAGGCCAGGTGAACACTGAAGCTTTCTTT. It translates to CASSPRRTGQVNTEAFF.

The chain is built from TRBV7-2 and TRBJ2-1; no definite D call. CDR3 length: 12 amino acids. Germline V CDR1 and CDR2: SGHTA, FQGNSA. The V end lost 1 base, the J end lost 10 bases, and 8 bases lay between the germline ends. This chain's CDR3 is CASSLELREQFF. The CDR3 coding sequence is TGTGCCAGCAGCTTAGAATTACGGGAGCAGTTCTTC.

The rearrangement joins TRBV14 to TRBJ1-2; TRBD1 agrees at 7 bases. CDR3 length: 13 amino acids. Germline CDR1 reads SGHDN; CDR2 reads FVKESK. Trimming at V came to 4 bases and at J to 4 bases, leaving 3 bases not matched to a gene. The CDR3 region is CASSRDSVYGYTF. As DNA, the CDR3 is TGTGCCAGCAGCCGGGACAGCGTCTATGGCTACACCTTC.

V usage is TRBV7-8 and J usage is TRBJ2-7; D may be TRBD1 (6 bases). CDR1 SGHVS and CDR2 FQNEAQ come from the germline V gene. The V end lost 4 bases, the J end lost 3 bases, and 10 bases lay between the germline ends. The CDR3 runs 13 residues. The CDR3, as DNA: TGTGCCAGCAGCTCCCGACAGGACTACGAGCAGTACTTC. Protein: CASSSRQDYEQYF.

This chain uses TRBV10-2 with TRBJ1-4; 8 nucleotides match TRBD1. J lost 3 bases, V lost 6 bases, and 3 bases had no gene match. The CDR3 is 14 residues long. Germline-derived CDR1 and CDR2 are WSHSY and SAAADI. This CDR3 is CASSPGQANEKLFF. CDR3 nucleotides: TGCGCCAGCAGCCCGGGACAGGCTAATGAAAAACTGTTTTTT.

The chain joins TRBV7-8 to TRBJ1-5; the match to TRBD1 covers 7 bases. Germline values: CDR1 SGHVS, CDR2 FQNEAQ. V was pared by 4 bases and J by 4 bases, with 7 bases of the junction left unmatched. The CDR3 totals 15 residues. CDR3 residues: CASSWRQGVNQPQHF. The CDR3 nucleotides read TGTGCCAGCAGCTGGCGACAGGGCGTTAATCAGCCCCAGCATTTT.

The J gene is TRBJ2-1, the V gene TRBV7-2, with 7 nucleotides matching TRBD1. With 5 bases clipped from V and 5 bases from J, the junction kept 6 bases outside the gene matches. Germline V gene data show CDR1 as SGHTA and CDR2 as FQGNSA. The CDR3 spans 14 residues. Here the CDR3 reads CASSTWGQNNEQFF. For the CDR3, the DNA is TGTGCCAGCAGCACCTGGGGACAGAACAATGAGCAGTTCTTC.

This clone was counted once. The chain employs TRBV5-1 and TRBJ1-4; possibly TRBD1 for D (5 bases). Per the germline V gene, CDR1 is SGHRS and CDR2 is YFSETQ. With 0 bases removed from V and 5 bases from J, the gap between germline ends came to 8 bases. The CDR3 has 14 amino acids. CDR3 in DNA: TGCGCCAGCAGCTTGGGGGACTCCAATGAAAAACTGTTTTTT. This translates into CASSLGDSNEKLFF.

V gene TRBV29-1 combines with J gene TRBJ2-3; D might be TRBD1 (6 bases). Germline V gene data show CDR1 as SQVTM and CDR2 as ANQGSEA. V lost 3 bases, J lost 7 bases, and 20 bases lay in between. The CDR3 totals 15 residues. Here the CDR3 DNA reads TGCAGCGTTGACCATGAGGGGACACGATCAAATACGCAGTATTTT. It specifies CSVDHEGTRSNTQYF.

The genes are TRBV25-1 and TRBJ2-2; 12 bases fit TRBD2. The ends lost 5 bases at V and 2 bases at J; junction bases unmatched: 6. Germline CDR1 is MGHDK and CDR2 is SYGVNS. The CDR3 contains 17 residues. The CDR3 DNA sequence: TGTGCCAGCAGTAACGGACTAGCGGGACCCAACACCGGGGAGCTGTTTTTT. Its protein product is CASSNGLAGPNTGELFF. Full variable domain (rest looked up from reference TRBV25-1 and TRBJ2-2): EADIYQTPRYLVIGTGKKITLECSQTMGHDKMYWYQQDPGMELHLIHYSYGVNSTEKGDLSSESTVSRIRTEHFPLTLESARPSHTSQYLCASSNGLAGPNTGELFFGEGSRLTVL.